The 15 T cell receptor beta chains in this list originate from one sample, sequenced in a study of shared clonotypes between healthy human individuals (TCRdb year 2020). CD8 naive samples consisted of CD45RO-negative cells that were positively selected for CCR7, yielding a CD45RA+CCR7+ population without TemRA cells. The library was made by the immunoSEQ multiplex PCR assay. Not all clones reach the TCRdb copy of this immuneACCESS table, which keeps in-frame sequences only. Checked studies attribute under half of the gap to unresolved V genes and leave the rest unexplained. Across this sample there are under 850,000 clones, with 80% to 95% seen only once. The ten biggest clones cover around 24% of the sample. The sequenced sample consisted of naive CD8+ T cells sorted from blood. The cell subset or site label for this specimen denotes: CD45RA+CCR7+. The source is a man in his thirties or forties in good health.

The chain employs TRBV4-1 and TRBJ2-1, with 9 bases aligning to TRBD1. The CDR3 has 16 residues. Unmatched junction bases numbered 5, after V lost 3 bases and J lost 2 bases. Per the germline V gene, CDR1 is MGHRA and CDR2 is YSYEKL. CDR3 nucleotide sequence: TGCGCCAGCAGCCAGACCCGGGACAGGGCCTACAATGAGCAGTTCTTC. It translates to CASSQTRDRAYNEQFF.

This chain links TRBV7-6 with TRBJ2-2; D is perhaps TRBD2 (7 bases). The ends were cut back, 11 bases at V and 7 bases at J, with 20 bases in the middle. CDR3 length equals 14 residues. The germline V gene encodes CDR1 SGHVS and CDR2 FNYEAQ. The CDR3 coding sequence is TGTGCCCTGTCTAGCGGACAGTCGATCGGGGAGCTGTTTTTT. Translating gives CALSSGQSIGELFF.

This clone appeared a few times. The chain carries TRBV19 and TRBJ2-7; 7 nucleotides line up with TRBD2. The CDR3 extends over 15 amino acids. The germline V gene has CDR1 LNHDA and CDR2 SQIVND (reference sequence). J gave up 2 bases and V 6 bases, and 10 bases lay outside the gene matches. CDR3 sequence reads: CASSGSLADPYEQYF. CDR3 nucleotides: TGTGCCAGTAGCGGAAGCCTAGCGGATCCCTACGAGCAGTACTTC. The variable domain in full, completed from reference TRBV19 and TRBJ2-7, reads DGGITQSPKYLFRKEGQNVTLSCEQNLNHDAMYWYRQDPGQGLRLIYYSQIVNDFQKGDIAEGYSVSREKKESFPLTVTSAQKNPTAFYLCASSGSLADPYEQYFGPGTRLTVT.

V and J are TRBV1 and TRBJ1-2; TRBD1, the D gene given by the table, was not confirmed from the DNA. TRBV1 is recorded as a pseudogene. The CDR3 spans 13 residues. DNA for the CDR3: TGCACCAGCAGCCAAGCCACAGGGCATGGCTACACCTTC. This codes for CTSSQATGHGYTF.

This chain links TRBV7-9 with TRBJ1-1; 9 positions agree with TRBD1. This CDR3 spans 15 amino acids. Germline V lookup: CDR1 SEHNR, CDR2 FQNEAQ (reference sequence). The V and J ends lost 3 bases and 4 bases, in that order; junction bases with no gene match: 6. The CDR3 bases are TGTGCCAGCAGCTTGATGGGACAGGGAGTCACTGAAGCTTTCTTT. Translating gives CASSLMGQGVTEAFF.

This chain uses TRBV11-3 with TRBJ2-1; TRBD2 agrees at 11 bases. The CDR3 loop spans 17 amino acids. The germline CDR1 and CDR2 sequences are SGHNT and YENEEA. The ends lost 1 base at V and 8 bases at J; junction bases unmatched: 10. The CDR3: CASSLGALAGDFHEQFF. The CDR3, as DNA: TGTGCCAGCAGCTTAGGGGCACTAGCGGGAGACTTCCATGAGCAGTTCTTC.

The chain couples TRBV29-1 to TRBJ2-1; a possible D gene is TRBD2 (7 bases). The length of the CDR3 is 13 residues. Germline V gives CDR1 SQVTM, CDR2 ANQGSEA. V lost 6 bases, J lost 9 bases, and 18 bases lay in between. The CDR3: CSVPKGGRGEQFF. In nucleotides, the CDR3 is TGCAGCGTCCCCAAGGGGGGGCGGGGTGAGCAGTTCTTC.

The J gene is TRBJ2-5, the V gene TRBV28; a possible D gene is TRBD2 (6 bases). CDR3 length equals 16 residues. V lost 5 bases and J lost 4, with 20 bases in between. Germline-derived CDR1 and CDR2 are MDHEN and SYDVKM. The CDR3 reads CASSLPGAQEGETQYF. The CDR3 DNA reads TGTGCCAGCAGTCTCCCCGGGGCGCAGGAGGGAGAGACCCAGTACTTC.

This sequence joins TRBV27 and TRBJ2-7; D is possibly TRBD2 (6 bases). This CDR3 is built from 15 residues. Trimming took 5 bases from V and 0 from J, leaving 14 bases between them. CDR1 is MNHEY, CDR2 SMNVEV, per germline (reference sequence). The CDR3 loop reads CASSISGWSSYEQYF. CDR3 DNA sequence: TGTGCCAGCAGTATTAGCGGTTGGAGCTCCTACGAGCAGTACTTC.

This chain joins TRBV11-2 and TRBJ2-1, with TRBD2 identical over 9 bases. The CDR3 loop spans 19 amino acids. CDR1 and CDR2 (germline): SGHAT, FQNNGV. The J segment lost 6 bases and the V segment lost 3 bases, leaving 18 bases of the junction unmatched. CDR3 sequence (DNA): TGTGCCAGCAGCTTGGCCTTTGGGGGCGCGGGAGGGCCCCTCAATGAGCAGTTCTTC. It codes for CASSLAFGGAGGPLNEQFF.

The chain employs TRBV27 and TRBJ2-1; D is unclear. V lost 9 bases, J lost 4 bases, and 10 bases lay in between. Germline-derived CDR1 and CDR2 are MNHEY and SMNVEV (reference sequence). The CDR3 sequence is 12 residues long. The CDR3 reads CARNSSYNEQFF. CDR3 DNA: TGTGCCAGGAACTCGTCTTACAATGAGCAGTTCTTC.

The CDR3 coding sequence is TGCGCCAGCAGCACCCCTGAAAACACTGAAGCTTTCTTT. Translated, it gives CASSTPENTEAFF. The chain employs TRBV4-1 and TRBJ1-1; unclear D gene. With 5 bases removed from V and 2 bases from J, the gap between germline ends came to 9 bases. CDR3 length equals 13 residues. CDR1 MGHRA and CDR2 YSYEKL come from the germline V gene.

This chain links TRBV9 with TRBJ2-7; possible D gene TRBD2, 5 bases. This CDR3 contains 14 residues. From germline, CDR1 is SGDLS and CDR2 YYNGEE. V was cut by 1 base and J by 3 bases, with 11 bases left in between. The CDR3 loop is CASSVSGEFYEQYF. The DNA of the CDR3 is TGTGCCAGCAGCGTATCCGGGGAATTCTACGAGCAGTACTTC.

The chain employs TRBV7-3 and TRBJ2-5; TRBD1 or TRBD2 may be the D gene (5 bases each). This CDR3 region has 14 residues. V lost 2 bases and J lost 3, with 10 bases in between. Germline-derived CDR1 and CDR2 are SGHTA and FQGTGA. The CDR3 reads CASSLDGAEETQYF. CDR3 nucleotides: TGTGCCAGCAGCTTAGACGGGGCTGAAGAGACCCAGTACTTC.

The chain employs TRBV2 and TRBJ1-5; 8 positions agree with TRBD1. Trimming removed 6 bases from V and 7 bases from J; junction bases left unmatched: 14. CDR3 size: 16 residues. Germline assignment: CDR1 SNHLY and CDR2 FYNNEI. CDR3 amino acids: CASSATADRVKQPQHF. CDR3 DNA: TGTGCCAGCAGCGCAACCGCGGACAGGGTTAAACAGCCCCAGCATTTT.